The entry that follows covers one TCR beta chain sequence. The antigen this receptor binds is unknown. Per-nucleotide qualities are absent, and no much larger clonotype sits a single base away. Healthy HIV-negative adults with no recently reported acute infections or vaccinations were included as donors. Every donor was a Caucasian adult residing in Nashville, Tennessee, USA. CD4+ T cells were enriched through magnetic negative selection, after which naive cells were positively selected on CD45RA and the remaining negative fraction served as the memory subset. Blood was obtained by leukapheresis, after which PBMCs were separated by Ficoll-Histopaque density gradient centrifugation and cryopreserved in liquid nitrogen vapor phase. Analytical flow cytometry was used to check the purity and quantity of each magnetically sorted T cell population. Each sorted fraction had its genomic DNA isolated and then quantified by UV absorbance on a Nanodrop 2000c.

Using the deep immunoSEQ assay, TCR CDR3 regions were amplified from genomic DNA by multiplex PCR. Genomic DNA extracted from each cell subset was distributed evenly over all wells of several immunoSEQ 96-well plates, and each plate served as one replicate. For sorted subsets, each replicate PCR was loaded with roughly 200 ng genomic DNA, equivalent to 25,000 to 30,000 T cell genomes. Purified libraries were measured with a Qubit 3.0 fluorometer, size-checked on a Bioanalyzer 2100, and measured again with the KAPA Library Quantification kit. Every immunoSEQ 96-well plate was sequenced on a dedicated single-read 150-cycle Illumina NextSeq 550 flow cell. The study's processing was this. Because the immunoSEQ output held only junctional sequences and lacked quality scores, the filtering could not match the filtering applied to full-length reads. Sequences were annotated with PyIR, a Python wrapper for IgBLAST v1.9, and V/J genes and CDR3 were assigned using IMGT germline references. Reads were removed for weak V/J assignments (E-value above 1e-6), missing CDR3, stop codons, out-of-frame junctions, or ambiguous translated residues. V3J clonotypes were defined as sequences sharing the same inferred V gene, J gene, and CDR3 amino acid sequence. The percentage overlap between two repertoires was calculated by dividing the number of shared unique clonotypes by the size of the smaller repertoire. RTK rarefaction, the Chao1 estimator, and Recon v2.1 estimates of unobserved clonotypes were used to assess repertoire richness. Generation probabilities were computed with OLGA for all TCRbeta clonotypes obtained by the gDNA method from four donors. Here the immuneACCESS table is served through TCRdb, limited to in-frame sequences with V and J called. Missing clones are a known gap in these copies; in checked studies unresolved V genes cover under half, and the rest lacks a known reason. V, J and clone size reflect that table, while D and trimming were determined from the DNA. The sample yields over a million clones; around 97% were counted once. The top ten hold roughly 1.2% of the sample.

CDR1 and CDR2 (PRHDT, FYEKMQ) derive from the germline V gene (reference sequence). Relative to germline, V is missing 6 bases and J is missing 1 base, with 21 bases of the junction outside any gene match. From the cysteine through the phenylalanine, the CDR3 covers 20 amino acids. Only the CDR3 DNA stays, 60 bases, in frame from base 1. The data were obtained in a study of shared clonotypes between healthy human individuals (dated by TCRdb to about 2020). At the level of the whole study: A couple of women and a few men aged 18 to 49 years were included in the cohort. The study deeply sequenced blood TCR repertoires of several healthy adults to estimate repertoire size and the extent of clonotype sharing between individuals. Different laboratories and diverse techniques were used to prepare libraries and sequence TCR repertoires, to increase sequencing depth and limit assay-specific biases. Per donor, leukapheresis produced somewhere between about 0.85 and 9.5 billion PBMCs. For each donor, three plates each were used for CD4 naive and CD4 memory, two plates were used for CD8 naive, and one plate was used for CD8 memory. What the authors observed across the whole study: Compared with non-shared clonotypes, clonotypes shared by all four sorted-subset donors had higher generation probabilities. Larger estimated clonotype richness was generally found for naive subsets than for memory subsets. Rarefaction of sorted-subset datasets indicated incomplete sequencing despite the large sequencing depth. The small number of donors limited the genetic and exposure-history diversity represented. Sampling was restricted to blood, and TCR repertoires in tissue are likely to differ from TCR repertoires in blood. Pairwise subsampling led to the expectation that sequencing depth would affect the degree of clonotype sharing among donors. When a few donors were compared, the shared fraction of clonotypes was approximately 5% for naive CD4, 3% to 4% for naive CD8, 2% to 2.5% for memory CD4, and 0.3% to 0.5% for memory CD8.

The receptor was isolated from a man in his thirties or forties in good health. The chain links TRBV13 with TRBJ2-7; TRBD2 agrees with 10 junctional bases. Material: naive CD4+ T cells sorted from blood. The cell subset or site label on this specimen signifies: CD45RA+ positively selected. Here the CDR3 is given as CASSYRRPGLATVGSYEQYF. The DNA is TGTGCCAGCAGTTACAGGAGACCGGGACTAGCGACCGTGGGGTCCTACGAGCAGTACTTC.